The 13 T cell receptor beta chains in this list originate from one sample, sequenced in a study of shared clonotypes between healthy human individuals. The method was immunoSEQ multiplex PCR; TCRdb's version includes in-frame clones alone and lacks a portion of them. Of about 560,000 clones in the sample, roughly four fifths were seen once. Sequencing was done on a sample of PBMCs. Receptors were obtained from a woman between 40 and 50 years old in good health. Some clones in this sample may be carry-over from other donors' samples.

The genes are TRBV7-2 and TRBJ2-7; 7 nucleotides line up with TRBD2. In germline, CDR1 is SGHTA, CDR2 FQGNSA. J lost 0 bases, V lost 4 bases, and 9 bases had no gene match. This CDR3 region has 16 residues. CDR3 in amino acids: CASSSNQAGSSYEQYF. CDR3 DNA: TGTGCCAGCAGCTCAAATCAAGCGGGGAGCTCCTACGAGCAGTACTTC.

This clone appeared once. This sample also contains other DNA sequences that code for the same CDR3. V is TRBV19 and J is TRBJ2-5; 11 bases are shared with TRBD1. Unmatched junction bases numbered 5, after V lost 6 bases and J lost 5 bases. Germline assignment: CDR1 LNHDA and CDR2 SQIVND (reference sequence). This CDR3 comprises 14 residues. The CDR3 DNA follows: TGTGCCAGTAGGGACAGGGGGCGAGGGGAGACCCAGTACTTC. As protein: CASRDRGRGETQYF.

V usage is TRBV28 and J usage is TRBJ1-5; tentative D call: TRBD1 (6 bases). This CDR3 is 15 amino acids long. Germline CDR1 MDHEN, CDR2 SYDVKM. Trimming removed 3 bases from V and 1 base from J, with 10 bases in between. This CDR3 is CASSLVGGSNQPQHF. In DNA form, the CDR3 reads TGTGCCAGCAGTTTGGTAGGGGGAAGCAATCAGCCCCAGCATTTT.

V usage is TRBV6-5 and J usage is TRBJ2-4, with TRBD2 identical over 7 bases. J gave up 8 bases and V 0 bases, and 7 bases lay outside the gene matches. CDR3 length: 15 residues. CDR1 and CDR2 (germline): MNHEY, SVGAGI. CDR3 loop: CASSYSPGGSDIQYF. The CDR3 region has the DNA TGTGCCAGCAGTTACTCTCCGGGGGGTTCGGACATTCAGTACTTC.

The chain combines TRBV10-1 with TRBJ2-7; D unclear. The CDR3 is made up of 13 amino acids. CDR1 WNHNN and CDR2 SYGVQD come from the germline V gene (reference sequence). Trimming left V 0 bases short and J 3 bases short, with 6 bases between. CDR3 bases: TGCGCCAGCAGTGAGTCGGTGAACTACGAGCAGTACTTC. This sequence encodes CASSESVNYEQYF.

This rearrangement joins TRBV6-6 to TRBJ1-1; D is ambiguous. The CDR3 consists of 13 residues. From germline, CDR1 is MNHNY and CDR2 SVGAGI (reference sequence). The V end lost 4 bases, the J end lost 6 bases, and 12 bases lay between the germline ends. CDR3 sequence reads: CASSFTPSSEAFF. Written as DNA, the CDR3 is TGTGCCAGCAGTTTTACTCCCTCTTCTGAAGCTTTCTTT.

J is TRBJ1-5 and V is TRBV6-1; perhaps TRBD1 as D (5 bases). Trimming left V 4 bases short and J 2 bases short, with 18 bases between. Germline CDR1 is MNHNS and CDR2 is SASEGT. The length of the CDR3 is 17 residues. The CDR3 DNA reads TGTGCCAGCAGTGGTCGTGGTGGGGGTTCGGGCAATCAGCCCCAGCATTTT. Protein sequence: CASSGRGGGSGNQPQHF.

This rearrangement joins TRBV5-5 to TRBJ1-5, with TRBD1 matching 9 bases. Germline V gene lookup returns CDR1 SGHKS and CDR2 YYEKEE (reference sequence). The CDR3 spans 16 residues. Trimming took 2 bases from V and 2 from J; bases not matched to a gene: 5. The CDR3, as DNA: TGTGCCAGCAGCTTTACAGGGGGCGGGGGCAATCAGCCCCAGCATTTT. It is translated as CASSFTGGGGNQPQHF.

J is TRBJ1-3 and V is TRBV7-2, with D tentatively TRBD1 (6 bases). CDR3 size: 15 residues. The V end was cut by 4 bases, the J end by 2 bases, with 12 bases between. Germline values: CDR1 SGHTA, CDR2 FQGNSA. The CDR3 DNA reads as TGTGCCAGCAGCTCCTACAGGGTCCCTGGAAACACCATATATTTT. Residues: CASSSYRVPGNTIYF.

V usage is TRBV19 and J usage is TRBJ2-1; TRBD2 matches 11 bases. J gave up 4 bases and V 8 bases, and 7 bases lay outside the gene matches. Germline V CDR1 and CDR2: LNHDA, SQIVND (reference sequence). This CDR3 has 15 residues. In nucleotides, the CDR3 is TGTGCCAGTGGAATGGGACTAGCGGTTTACAATGAGCAGTTCTTC. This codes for CASGMGLAVYNEQFF.

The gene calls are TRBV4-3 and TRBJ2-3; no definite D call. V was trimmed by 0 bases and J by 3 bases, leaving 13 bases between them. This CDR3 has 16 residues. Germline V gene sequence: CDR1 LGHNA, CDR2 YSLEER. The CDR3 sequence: CASSQDFGRPTDTQYF. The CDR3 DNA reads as TGCGCCAGCAGCCAAGATTTTGGGCGGCCTACAGATACGCAGTATTTT.

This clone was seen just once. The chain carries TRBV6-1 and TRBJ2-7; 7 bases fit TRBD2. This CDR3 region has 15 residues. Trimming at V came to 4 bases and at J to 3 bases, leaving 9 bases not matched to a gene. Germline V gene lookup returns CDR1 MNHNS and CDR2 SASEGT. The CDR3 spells CASSAFGGEGYEQYF. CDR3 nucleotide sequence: TGTGCCAGCAGTGCTTTTGGGGGGGAGGGCTACGAGCAGTACTTC.

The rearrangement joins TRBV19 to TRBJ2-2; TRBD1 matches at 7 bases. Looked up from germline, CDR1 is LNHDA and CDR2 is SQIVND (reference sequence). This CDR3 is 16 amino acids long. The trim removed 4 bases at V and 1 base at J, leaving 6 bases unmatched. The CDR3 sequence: CASSNWTGRNTGELFF. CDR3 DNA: TGTGCCAGTAGTAACTGGACAGGAAGGAACACCGGGGAGCTGTTTTTT.